The 13 T cell receptor beta chains below all came from one sample that was sequenced in a study of cytomegalovirus exposure and HLA in healthy donors (dated by TCRdb to 2016 to 2017). The receptor library was made with the immunoSEQ multiplex PCR assay. What TCRdb holds here is the immuneACCESS table cut down to in-frame rearrangements. Part of the clones is not present; checked against another copy, under half of the missing clones reflect an unresolved V gene, and the others are unexplained. A total of about 160,000 clones appear in this sample, around 88% of them only once. Clones ranked in the top ten supply 2% to 2.5% of the sample. The sample consisted of PBMCs. These receptors came from a woman between 18 and 30 years old in good health and CMV-seronegative.

The CDR3 DNA is TGTGCCAGCAGCTCCGGACTAGCGGGGTCAAACACCGGGGAGCTGTTTTTT. This codes for CASSSGLAGSNTGELFF. This sequence joins TRBV7-2 and TRBJ2-2; 12 bases agree with TRBD2. The germline V gene encodes CDR1 SGHTA and CDR2 FQGNSA. The ends lost 4 bases at V and 2 bases at J; junction bases unmatched: 5. This CDR3 has 17 residues.

The sample holds one count of this clone. J is TRBJ2-1 and V is TRBV4-3; D possibly corresponds to TRBD2 (6 bases). The CDR3 length is 15 residues. In germline, CDR1 is LGHNA, CDR2 YSLEER. Trimming took off 1 base at V and 1 base at J, with 8 bases between the two ends. The DNA of the CDR3 is TGCGCCAGCAGCCAAGGGCGGGATTCCTACAATGAGCAGTTCTTC. Translation gives CASSQGRDSYNEQFF.

This clone was seen once. The chain links TRBV14 to TRBJ2-7; 7 positions agree with TRBD1. After removal of 0 bases from V and 5 bases from J, the junction contained 10 bases not matched to a gene. Germline V gives CDR1 SGHDN, CDR2 FVKESK. The CDR3 covers 16 residues. The CDR3 loop reads CASSQDRGGAWNEQYF. The CDR3 region has the DNA TGTGCCAGCAGCCAAGACAGAGGGGGCGCTTGGAACGAGCAGTACTTC.

This clone was detected only once. The chain joins TRBV19 to TRBJ1-5; maybe TRBD1 (6 bases). V was pared by 2 bases and J by 6 bases, with 17 bases between. Germline V gives CDR1 LNHDA, CDR2 SQIVND (reference sequence). The CDR3 is made up of 16 amino acids. CDR3 coding DNA: TGTGCCAGTAGTATATTGGGGCCACAGGGAAGTCAGCCCCAGCATTTT. It is translated as CASSILGPQGSQPQHF.

This chain links TRBV7-9 with TRBJ1-1; D may be TRBD1 (6 bases). Trimming left V 3 bases short and J 5 bases short, with 10 bases between. The CDR3 length is 13 residues. Per the germline V gene, CDR1 is SEHNR and CDR2 is FQNEAQ (reference sequence). In DNA, the CDR3 is TGTGCCAGCAGCTTGGGGGCCTTGACTGAAGCTTTCTTT. The encoded protein is CASSLGALTEAFF.

This rearrangement joins TRBV7-2 to TRBJ2-7; TRBD1 agrees at 12 bases. CDR3 size: 17 residues. V lost 5 bases to trimming and J lost 3 bases; unmatched junction nucleotides: 11. Germline CDR1 is SGHTA and CDR2 is FQGNSA. This CDR3 is CASSLAGTGGGSYEQYF. The DNA of the CDR3 is TGTGCCAGCAGCCTCGCCGGGACAGGGGGCGGAAGCTACGAGCAGTACTTC.

The chain's CDR3 is CSDRPSGGGGNEQFF. DNA for the CDR3: TGCAGCGATCGGCCTAGCGGCGGAGGTGGGAATGAGCAGTTCTTC. The chain recombines TRBV29-1 with TRBJ2-1, with 7 bases that match TRBD2. CDR1 SQVTM and CDR2 ANQGSEA come from the germline V gene. The junction had 16 bases not matched to a gene; V was cut back by 7 bases and J by 7 bases. The length of the CDR3 is 15 residues.

The V and J genes are TRBV5-4 and TRBJ2-1; perhaps TRBD1 as D (5 bases). The CDR3 contains 13 residues. The V end lost 6 bases, the J end lost 3 bases, and 10 bases lay between the germline ends. In germline, CDR1 is SGHNT, CDR2 YYREEE (reference sequence). The CDR3 spells CASTLRGYNEQFF. CDR3 DNA: TGTGCCAGCACCCTAAGGGGCTACAATGAGCAGTTCTTC. The variable domain in full, with the rest retrieved from reference TRBV5-4 and TRBJ2-1, is ETGVTQSPTHLIKTRGQQVTLRCSSQSGHNTVSWYQQALGQGPQFIFQYYREEENGRGNFPPRFSGLQFPNYSSELNVNALELDDSALYLCASTLRGYNEQFFGPGTRLTVL.

The V gene is TRBV7-3, the J gene TRBJ2-5; tentatively, D is TRBD1 (5 bases). Germline V gene lookup returns CDR1 SGHTA and CDR2 FQGTGA. The CDR3 runs to 14 residues. Trimming took 5 bases from V and 3 from J, leaving 13 bases between them. CDR3 nucleotide sequence: TGTGCCAGCAGCCAGGGCGGTCGGGAAGAGACCCAGTACTTC. It specifies CASSQGGREETQYF.

The chain uses TRBV4-3 and TRBJ2-1; D perhaps matches TRBD2 (6 bases). The CDR3 is 17 residues long. CDR1 and CDR2 from the germline V gene are LGHNA and YSLEER. Trimming stripped 0 bases from V and 4 bases from J, with 16 bases between. CDR3 sequence: CASSQDLRDFEYNEQFF. The CDR3 nucleotides are TGCGCCAGCAGCCAAGATCTAAGGGACTTCGAATACAATGAGCAGTTCTTC.

The V call is TRBV5-8, the J call TRBJ1-4, with D maybe TRBD1 (6 bases). CDR1 is SGHTS and CDR2 is YDEGEE in the germline V gene. The CDR3 contains 14 residues. Between the trimmed V and J ends, which lost 4 bases and 13 bases, there was a span of 20 bases. CDR3 nucleotide sequence: TGTGCCAGCAGCACCGGCAGGGGATCGGAGGTACTGTTTTTT. Translating gives CASSTGRGSEVLFF.

This sequence joins TRBV4-1 and TRBJ2-7; TRBD2 matches 12 bases. The CDR3 length is 15 residues. Germline loops: CDR1 MGHRA, CDR2 YSYEKL. The V and J ends lost 3 bases and 4 bases, in that order; junction bases with no gene match: 4. The CDR3 coding sequence is TGCGCCAGCAGCCATAGACTAGCGGGAGCTTACGAGCAGTACTTC. Residues: CASSHRLAGAYEQYF.

This clone showed up just once. The chain uses TRBV7-8 and TRBJ2-2, with 11 bases fitting TRBD2. Trimming removed 3 bases from V and 0 bases from J; junction bases left unmatched: 12. This CDR3 contains 20 residues. Germline V gives CDR1 SGHVS, CDR2 FQNEAQ. CDR3 in DNA: TGTGCCAGCAGCTTGAGGGGAACACTAGCGGGGGCCTCGAACACCGGGGAGCTGTTTTTT. This translates into CASSLRGTLAGASNTGELFF.